This T cell receptor (beta chain) was captured in a study of cytomegalovirus exposure and HLA in healthy donors. Study context: Unique TCR beta sequences numbering around 110 million came from about 180 million T cells in an earlier analysis. Study-wide findings and caveats: The authors considered a cluster of highly shared sequence variants likely to be a sequencing artifact. HLA alleles were associated with 18,000 or so TCR beta sequences in a later analysis at 0.05 false discovery rate.

Primers: 60 Vbeta forward and 13 Jbeta reverse. Assay: immunoSEQ multiplex PCR; the TCRdb copy retains only in-frame clones and omits some. The repertoire holds about 130,000 clones, with 70% to 85% as singletons. Only one count was recorded for this clone. The antigen remains unidentified. V lost 2 bases, J lost 1 base, and 12 bases lay in between. Germline-derived CDR1 and CDR2 are MNHEY and SVGAGI. There are 15 residues in the CDR3. The chain joins TRBV6-5 to TRBJ2-7; D is possibly TRBD1 (5 bases). The sequence came from a woman aged 18-35 years in good health and CMV-seropositive. Sequencing was carried out using PBMCs. CDR3 sequence (DNA): TGTGCCAGCAGTTACCAGGGCGTAGGATCCTACGAGCAGTACTTC. Translated, it gives CASSYQGVGSYEQYF.